A single sample gave rise to the 26 T cell receptor beta chains below, sequenced in a study of shared clonotypes between healthy human individuals. Method: immunoSEQ multiplex PCR; TCRdb's copy keeps in-frame clones and lacks some. The sample contains about 2 million clones, about 94% of which appear only once. Naive CD8 cells were CD45RO-negative, positively selected for CCR7, excluding terminally differentiated effector memory CD45RA+ cells. The sample was naive CD8+ T cells sorted from blood. The receptors originated from a man younger than 35 in good health.

The gene calls are TRBV13 and TRBJ2-7; either TRBD1 or TRBD2 may supply D (5 bases each). The CDR3 consists of 13 residues. V was clipped by 7 bases and J by 6 bases, with 16 bases between them. Germline CDR1 reads PRHDT; CDR2 reads FYEKMQ (reference sequence). CDR3 nucleotides: TGTGCCAGCACCCCCTATGGGGGTAGCGAGCAGTACTTC. This translates into CASTPYGGSEQYF.

In the case of this clone: Other DNA sequences in the same sample also yield this CDR3. The chain is built from TRBV4-3 and TRBJ2-1; no clear D gene. CDR1 and CDR2 (germline): LGHNA, YSLEER. The CDR3 loop spans 16 amino acids. Trimming pared 0 bases from V and 0 bases from J, leaving 9 bases between. This CDR3 is CASSQDGVSSYNEQFF. CDR3 DNA sequence: TGCGCCAGCAGCCAAGATGGAGTATCCTCCTACAATGAGCAGTTCTTC.

The genes are TRBV6-5 and TRBJ1-2; TRBD1 agrees at 10 bases. The CDR3 is made up of 15 amino acids. CDR1 is MNHEY and CDR2 is SVGAGI in the germline V gene. The junction had 6 bases not matched to a gene; V was cut back by 2 bases and J by 6 bases. This CDR3 reads CASSYRGTGADGYTF. CDR3 bases: TGTGCCAGCAGTTACCGTGGGACAGGGGCGGATGGCTACACCTTC.

The chain links TRBV9 to TRBJ2-2; 8 bases map to TRBD2. The V and J ends lost 3 bases and 3 bases, in that order; junction bases with no gene match: 4. This CDR3 has 15 amino acids. The germline gives CDR1 SGDLS, CDR2 YYNGEE. In nucleotides, the CDR3 is TGTGCCAGCAGCGGACCGGGGGGGTACACCGGGGAGCTGTTTTTT. This codes for CASSGPGGYTGELFF.

The chain couples TRBV13 to TRBJ2-3, with 7 bases fitting TRBD2. The CDR3 is 15 residues long. From germline, CDR1 is PRHDT and CDR2 FYEKMQ (reference sequence). J lost 1 base, V lost 5 bases, and 6 bases had no gene match. CDR3 in DNA: TGTGCCAGCAGCCCCCGGGGGGTAGGCACAGATACGCAGTATTTT. This translates into CASSPRGVGTDTQYF.

The chain has TRBV13 and TRBJ1-2; 8 bases line up with TRBD1. Unmatched junction bases numbered 10, after V lost 2 bases and J lost 8 bases. Germline values: CDR1 PRHDT, CDR2 FYEKMQ (reference sequence). This CDR3 region has 15 residues. CDR3: CASSLYSGGLVGYTF. The CDR3 DNA follows: TGTGCCAGCAGCTTATACTCAGGGGGCCTTGTCGGCTACACCTTC.

The chain carries TRBV5-4 and TRBJ2-7; 12 bases line up with TRBD2. The CDR3 spans 16 residues. Germline-derived CDR1 and CDR2 are SGHNT and YYREEE (reference sequence). The junction had 10 bases not matched to a gene; V was cut back by 4 bases and J by 5 bases. This CDR3 is CASSPRLAGVRDEQYF. The DNA for the CDR3 is TGTGCCAGCAGCCCACGACTAGCGGGAGTTCGCGACGAGCAGTACTTC.

This rearrangement joins TRBV28 to TRBJ1-1; D uncertain. CDR1 MDHEN and CDR2 SYDVKM come from the germline V gene. The CDR3 runs 13 residues. V lost 6 bases to trimming and J lost 1 base, with 9 bases between them. CDR3 DNA sequence: TGTGCCAGCAGCGAATCAGGGAACACTGAAGCTTTCTTT. It translates to CASSESGNTEAFF.

The genes are TRBV4-3 and TRBJ2-5; 10 positions agree with TRBD2. The J segment lost 4 bases and the V segment lost 0 bases, leaving 8 bases of the junction unmatched. Germline CDR1 is LGHNA and CDR2 is YSLEER. The CDR3 sequence is 17 residues long. The CDR3 DNA follows: TGCGCCAGCAGCCAAGAATTCCAGCGGGAGGGGGTAGAGACCCAGTACTTC. Its protein is CASSQEFQREGVETQYF.

The chain recombines TRBV6-5 with TRBJ1-1; 8 positions agree with TRBD1. V lost 7 bases and J lost 6; bases outside the gene matches: 10. This CDR3 has 14 residues. Germline CDR1 is MNHEY and CDR2 is SVGAGI. The CDR3 DNA is TGTGCCAGCAACATCGGGTCCAGGGGGCCTGAAGCTTTCTTT. Its protein is CASNIGSRGPEAFF.

The chain couples TRBV4-1 to TRBJ1-2; the D gene is possibly TRBD1 (5 bases). Germline V gene lookup returns CDR1 MGHRA and CDR2 YSYEKL. V dropped 5 bases and J dropped 7 bases, with 17 bases sitting between them. The CDR3 contains 14 residues. Here the CDR3 reads CASSSAGTWTGYTF. In nucleotides, the CDR3 is TGCGCCAGCAGCTCAGCAGGGACCTGGACTGGCTACACCTTC.

The chain carries TRBV4-3 and TRBJ1-3, with unresolved D. The CDR3 contains 18 residues. Germline-derived CDR1 and CDR2 are LGHNA and YSLEER. V lost 0 bases and J 4 bases, leaving 19 bases between the germline ends. The DNA of the CDR3 is TGCGCCAGCAGCCAAGAAATTCATTGGACGTTGAACGGAAACACCATATATTTT. Translation gives CASSQEIHWTLNGNTIYF.

Remarks on this clone: Other DNA sequences from this sample encode an identical CDR3 as well. This chain connects TRBV28 to TRBJ2-4; 7 bases map to TRBD1. V was clipped by 3 bases and J by 1 base; unmatched bases: 0. The length of the CDR3 is 14 residues. Germline V gene lookup returns CDR1 MDHEN and CDR2 SYDVKM. The chain's CDR3 is CASSFRGAKNIQYF. Written as DNA, the CDR3 is TGTGCCAGCAGTTTCAGGGGGGCCAAAAACATTCAGTACTTC. The entire variable domain, with the rest obtained from reference TRBV28 and TRBJ2-4, is as follows: DVKVTQSSRYLVKRTGEKVFLECVQDMDHENMFWYRQDPGLGLRLIYFSYDVKMKEKGDIPEGYSVSREKKERFSLILESASTNQTSMYLCASSFRGAKNIQYFGAGTRLSVL.

V and J are TRBV5-6 and TRBJ2-7; D perhaps matches TRBD2 (6 bases). CDR1 SGHDT and CDR2 YYEEEE come from the germline V gene. This CDR3 contains 13 residues. Trimming cost V 1 base and J 7 bases, with 12 bases left between them. CDR3 region: CASSLLPGREQYF. DNA for the CDR3: TGTGCCAGCAGCTTGCTCCCGGGGAGGGAGCAGTACTTC.

This clone was detected once. The rearrangement uses TRBV6-4 and TRBJ2-1; D is possibly TRBD2 (5 bases). Trimming left V 5 bases short and J 9 bases short, with 14 bases between. The CDR3 has 13 amino acids. CDR1 is MRHNA, CDR2 SNTAGT, per germline. The CDR3 DNA is TGTGCCAGCAGTCGACTCCCAGGAGGTGAGCAGTTCTTC. Residues: CASSRLPGGEQFF.

The V and J genes are TRBV27 and TRBJ2-7; TRBD2 aligns across 9 bases. The CDR3 sequence is 13 residues long. The germline V gene encodes CDR1 MNHEY and CDR2 SMNVEV (reference sequence). V shed 3 bases, J shed 9 bases, and the junction held 6 bases outside the gene matches. The CDR3 DNA sequence: TGTGCCAGCAGTTTCGCAGGTAGCGGGGGGCAGTACTTC. Its protein is CASSFAGSGGQYF.

The V and J genes are TRBV19 and TRBJ2-1; 10 positions agree with TRBD2. The CDR3 sequence is 13 residues long. V trimming: 2 bases; J trimming: 8 bases; junction bases outside the gene matches: 0. Germline V gives CDR1 LNHDA, CDR2 SQIVND (reference sequence). The CDR3 is CASSITSGDEQFF. CDR3 nucleotides: TGTGCCAGTAGTATAACTAGCGGGGATGAGCAGTTCTTC.

V and J are TRBV4-2 and TRBJ2-3, with no clear D. Germline V gene data show CDR1 as LGHNA and CDR2 as YNFKEQ. CDR3 length equals 15 residues. V lost 2 bases and J lost 5, with 14 bases in between. The CDR3 region has the DNA TGTGCCAGCAGCCAACTGGACGGAATTGGAGATACGCAGTATTTT. Amino acid sequence: CASSQLDGIGDTQYF.

CDR3 in DNA: TGTGCCAGCAGCTGGCCCCCGGGACAGGAGGGTGGAGATACGCAGTATTTT. Amino acid sequence: CASSWPPGQEGGDTQYF. The J gene is TRBJ2-3, the V gene TRBV5-6; the match to TRBD1 covers 8 bases. V gave up 3 bases and J gave up 5 bases; unmatched junction bases: 14. The germline CDR1 and CDR2 sequences are SGHDT and YYEEEE. The CDR3 is made up of 17 amino acids.

The chain links TRBV19 to TRBJ2-7, with a tentative D call TRBD1 (6 bases). The CDR3 totals 14 residues. Germline V CDR1 and CDR2: LNHDA, SQIVND (reference sequence). V dropped 8 bases and J dropped 1 base, with 15 bases sitting between them. For the CDR3, the DNA is TGTGCCAGTCGGGTGGGACACATGTCCTACGAGCAGTACTTC. It yields the protein CASRVGHMSYEQYF.

V and J are TRBV5-6 and TRBJ2-1; D unclear. V dropped 2 bases and J dropped 6 bases, with 12 bases sitting between them. The CDR3 length is 14 residues. Per the germline V gene, CDR1 is SGHDT and CDR2 is YYEEEE. CDR3 sequence reads: CASSLLTPINEQFF. DNA for the CDR3: TGTGCCAGCAGCTTACTAACTCCTATCAATGAGCAGTTCTTC.

This clone was seen a handful of times. The sample holds other DNA sequences that translate to the same CDR3. The J gene is TRBJ1-5, the V gene TRBV19; D call uncertain. The CDR3 contains 12 residues. In germline, CDR1 is LNHDA, CDR2 SQIVND (reference sequence). Trimming stripped 3 bases from V and 2 bases from J, with 2 bases between. The CDR3 loop reads CASSIGNQPQHF. The DNA for the CDR3 is TGTGCCAGTAGTATTGGCAATCAGCCCCAGCATTTT. The full variable domain, with the rest looked up from reference TRBV19 and TRBJ1-5, is DGGITQSPKYLFRKEGQNVTLSCEQNLNHDAMYWYRQDPGQGLRLIYYSQIVNDFQKGDIAEGYSVSREKKESFPLTVTSAQKNPTAFYLCASSIGNQPQHFGDGTRLSIL.

The gene calls are TRBV5-8 and TRBJ2-5; TRBD1 matches at 7 bases. Germline CDR1 SGHTS, CDR2 YDEGEE. With V trimmed by 9 bases and J by 3 bases, 8 bases remained unmatched. This CDR3 contains 13 residues. Written as DNA, the CDR3 is TGTGCCAACCCCGGGACAGTAAAAGAGACCCAGTACTTC. Its translation: CANPGTVKETQYF. Complete variable domain (other parts from reference TRBV5-8 and TRBJ2-5): EAGVTQSPTHLIKTRGQQATLRCSPISGHTSVYWYQQALGLGLQFLLWYDEGEERNRGNFPPRFSGRQFPNYSSELNVNALELEDSALYLCANPGTVKETQYFGPGTRLLVL.

The chain joins TRBV6-6 to TRBJ1-5; D uncertain. Trimming cost V 2 bases and J 1 base, with 12 bases left between them. This CDR3 region has 16 residues. Germline CDR1 and CDR2: MNHNY and SVGAGI (reference sequence). CDR3 nucleotides: TGTGCCAGCAGTTACGGGGAGGTCTGGAGCAATCAGCCCCAGCATTTT. This translates into CASSYGEVWSNQPQHF.

The chain couples TRBV13 to TRBJ2-5; the D call may be TRBD1 or TRBD2 (6 bases each). Germline V gives CDR1 PRHDT, CDR2 FYEKMQ (reference sequence). This CDR3 is 17 amino acids long. V lost 3 bases to trimming and J lost 4 bases, with 21 bases between them. In DNA, the CDR3 is TGTGCCAGCAGCTTCTTGGTGGGGGGCCGGGGCGGAGAGACCCAGTACTTC. Translated, it gives CASSFLVGGRGGETQYF.

The chain recombines TRBV19 with TRBJ1-1; D not certain. The CDR3 loop spans 14 amino acids. Trimming left V 3 bases short and J 3 bases short, with 11 bases between. CDR1 LNHDA and CDR2 SQIVND come from the germline V gene (reference sequence). The CDR3 nucleotides read TGTGCCAGTAGTATTTTCGCGTGGGACACTGAAGCTTTCTTT. Encoded protein: CASSIFAWDTEAFF.